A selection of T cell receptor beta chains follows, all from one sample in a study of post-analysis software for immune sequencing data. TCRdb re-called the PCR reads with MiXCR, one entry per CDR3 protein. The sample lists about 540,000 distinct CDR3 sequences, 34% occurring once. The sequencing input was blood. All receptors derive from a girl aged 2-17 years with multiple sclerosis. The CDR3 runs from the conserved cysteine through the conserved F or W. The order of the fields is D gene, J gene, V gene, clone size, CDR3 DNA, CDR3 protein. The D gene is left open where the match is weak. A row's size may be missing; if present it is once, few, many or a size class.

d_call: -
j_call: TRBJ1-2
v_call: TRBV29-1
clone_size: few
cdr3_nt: TGCAGCGTTGCACGGAATACTAACTATGGCTACACCTTC
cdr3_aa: CSVARNTNYGYTF

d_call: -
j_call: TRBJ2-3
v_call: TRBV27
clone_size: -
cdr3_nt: TGTGCCAGCAGGTCAAGAAACACAGATACGCAGTATTTT
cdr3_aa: CASRSRNTDTQYF

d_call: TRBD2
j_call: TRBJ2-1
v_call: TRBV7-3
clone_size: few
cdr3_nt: TGTGCCAGCAGCTTAACGGGGACTACATCCTACAATGAGCAGTTCTTC
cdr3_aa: CASSLTGTTSYNEQFF

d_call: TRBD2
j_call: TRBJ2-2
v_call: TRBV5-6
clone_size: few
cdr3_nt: TGTGCCAGCAGCTTGATGGGAGGGATGAGCACCGGGGAGCTGTTTTTT
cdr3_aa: CASSLMGGMSTGELFF

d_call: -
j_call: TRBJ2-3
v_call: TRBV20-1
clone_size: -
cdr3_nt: TGCAGTTCCGATAGCAGGGGCTCTCGCACAGATACGCAGTATTTT
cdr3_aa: CSSDSRGSRTDTQYF

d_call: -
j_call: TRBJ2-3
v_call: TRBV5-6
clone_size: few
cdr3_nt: TGTGCCAGCAGCTTGGCGGGCAGGGGCCGCACAGATACGCAGTATTTT
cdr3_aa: CASSLAGRGRTDTQYF

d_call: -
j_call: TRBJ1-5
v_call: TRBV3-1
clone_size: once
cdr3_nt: TGTGCCAGCAGCCAAGCGTTAGGTGGAGGTCAGCCCCAGCATTTT
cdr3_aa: CASSQALGGGQPQHF

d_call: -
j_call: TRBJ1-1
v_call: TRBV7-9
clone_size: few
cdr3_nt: TGTGCCAGCAGTCTCGAAGAAGACCCCTCTTCAGCTTTCTTT
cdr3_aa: CASSLEEDPSSAFF

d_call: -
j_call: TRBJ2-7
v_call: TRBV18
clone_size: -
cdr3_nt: TGTGCCAGCTCAGCCAAGGGACTTCACAGCTCCTACAATGAGCAGTACTTC
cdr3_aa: CASSAKGLHSSYNEQYF

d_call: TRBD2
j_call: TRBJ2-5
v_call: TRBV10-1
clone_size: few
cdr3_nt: TGCGCCAGCAGTGAGTCTTATGCGGGGGGGCCGGAGACCCAGTACTTC
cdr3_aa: CASSESYAGGPETQYF

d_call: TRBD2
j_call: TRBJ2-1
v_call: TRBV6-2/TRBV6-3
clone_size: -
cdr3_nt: TGTGCCAGCATCAGCGACGGGGGGAATGAGCAGTTCTTC
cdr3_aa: CASISDGGNEQFF

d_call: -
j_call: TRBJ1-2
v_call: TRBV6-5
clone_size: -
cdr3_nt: TGTGCCAGCAGCCAGACAGAGCCTCGGGGCTACACCTTC
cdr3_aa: CASSQTEPRGYTF

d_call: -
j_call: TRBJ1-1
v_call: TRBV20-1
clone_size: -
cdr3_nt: TGCAGTGCCGCGACAGATTACACTGAAGCTTTCTTT
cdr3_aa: CSAATDYTEAFF

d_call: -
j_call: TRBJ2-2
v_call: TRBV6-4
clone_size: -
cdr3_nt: TGTGCCAGCAGTGACACAAGTACCGGGGAGCTGTTTTTT
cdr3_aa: CASSDTSTGELFF

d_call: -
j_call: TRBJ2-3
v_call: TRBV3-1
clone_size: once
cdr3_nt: TGTGCCAGCAGCCACAAGAACGTAGGTACGCAGTATTTT
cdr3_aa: CASSHKNVGTQYF

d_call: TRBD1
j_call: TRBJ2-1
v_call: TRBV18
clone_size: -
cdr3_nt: TGTGCCAGCTCACCCTCAAACTCAGCGACAGGGCACCTCTACAATGAGCAGTTCTTC
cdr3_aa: CASSPSNSATGHLYNEQFF

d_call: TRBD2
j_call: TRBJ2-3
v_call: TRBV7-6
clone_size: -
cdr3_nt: TGTGCCAGCAGCTTAGGTGGGGCGGGGGGGCCTCAAGATACGCAGTATTTT
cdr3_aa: CASSLGGAGGPQDTQYF

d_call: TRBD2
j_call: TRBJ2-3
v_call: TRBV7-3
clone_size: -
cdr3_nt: TGTGCCAGCAGCACGGGAGGGGTCGCAGATACGCAGTATTTT
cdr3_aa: CASSTGGVADTQYF

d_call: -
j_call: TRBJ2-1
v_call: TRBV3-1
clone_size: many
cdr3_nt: TGTGCCAGCAGCCAAGGACGATGGTCGGGGGTTGAGCAGTTCTTC
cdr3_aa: CASSQGRWSGVEQFF

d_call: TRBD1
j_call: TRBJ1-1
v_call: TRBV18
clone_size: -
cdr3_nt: TGTGCCAGCTCACCAAGGCCGGTCAGGGGGCAAACTGAAGCTTTCTTT
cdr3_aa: CASSPRPVRGQTEAFF

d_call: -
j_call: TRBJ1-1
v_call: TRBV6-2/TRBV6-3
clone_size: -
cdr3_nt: TGTGCCAGTCGCCGAGGGCAGGCGAACACTGAAGCTTTCTTT
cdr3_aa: CASRRGQANTEAFF

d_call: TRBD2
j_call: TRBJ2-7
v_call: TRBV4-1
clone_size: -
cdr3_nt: TGCGCCAGCAGCCAAGAGACTAGCGGGAGGGCCCACGAGCAGTACTTC
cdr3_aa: CASSQETSGRAHEQYF

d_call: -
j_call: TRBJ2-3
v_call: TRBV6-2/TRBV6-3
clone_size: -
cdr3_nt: TGTGCCAGCAGGGACGGGGGGCCTTCCGATACGCAGTATTTT
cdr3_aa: CASRDGGPSDTQYF

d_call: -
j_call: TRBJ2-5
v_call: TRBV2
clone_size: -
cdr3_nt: TGTGCCAGCAGACCATCGGGGGCGGGGGCTCAAGAGACCCAGTACTTC
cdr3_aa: CASRPSGAGAQETQYF

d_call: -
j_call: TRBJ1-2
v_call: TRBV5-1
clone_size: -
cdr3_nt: TGCGCCAGCAGCTTGTTTCAGTACTATGGCTACACCTTC
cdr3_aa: CASSLFQYYGYTF

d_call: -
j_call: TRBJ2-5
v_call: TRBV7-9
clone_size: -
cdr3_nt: TGTGCCAGCAGCGTTGGGGGGAACCAAGAGACCCAGTACTTC
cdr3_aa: CASSVGGNQETQYF

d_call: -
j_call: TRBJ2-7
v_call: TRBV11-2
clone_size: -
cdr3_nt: TGTGCCAGCAGCTCCCTCCCGGGTACAGGCCACGAGCAGTACTTC
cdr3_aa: CASSSLPGTGHEQYF

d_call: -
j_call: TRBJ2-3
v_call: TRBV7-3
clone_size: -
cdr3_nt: TGTGCCAGCAGCACCCGGGACGCTAGCACAGATACGCAGTATTTT
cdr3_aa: CASSTRDASTDTQYF

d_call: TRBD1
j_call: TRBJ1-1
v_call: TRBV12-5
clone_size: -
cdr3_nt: TGTGCTAGTGGCCCCGACAGGGGGTCCAACACTGAAGCTTTCTTT
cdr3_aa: CASGPDRGSNTEAFF

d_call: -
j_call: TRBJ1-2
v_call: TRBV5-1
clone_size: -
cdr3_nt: TGCGCCAGCAGCTTGATGGGGTCATTCAACTATGGCTACACCTTC
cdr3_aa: CASSLMGSFNYGYTF

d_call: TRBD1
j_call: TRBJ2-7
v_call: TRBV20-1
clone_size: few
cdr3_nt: TGCAGTGTTAGAGACCCGGGGACAGGGGACACCTACGAGCAGTACTTC
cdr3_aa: CSVRDPGTGDTYEQYF

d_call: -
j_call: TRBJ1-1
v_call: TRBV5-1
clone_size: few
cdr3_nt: TGCGCCAGCAGCTACGGGGCCGGCACTGAAGCTTTCTTT
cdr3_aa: CASSYGAGTEAFF

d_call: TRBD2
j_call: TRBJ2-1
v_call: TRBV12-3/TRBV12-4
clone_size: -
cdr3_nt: TGTGCCAGCAGCCCCCTAGCGGGGGTAGGGAATGAGCAGTTCTTC
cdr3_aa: CASSPLAGVGNEQFF

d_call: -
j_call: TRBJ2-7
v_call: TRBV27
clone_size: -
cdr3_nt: TGTGCCAGCAAGCGGTCGGACTACGAGCAGTACTTC
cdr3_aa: CASKRSDYEQYF

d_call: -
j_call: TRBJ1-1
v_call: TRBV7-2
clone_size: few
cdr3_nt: TGTGCCAGCACTTCGCCCAGCAGCATGAACACTGAAGCTTTCTTT
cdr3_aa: CASTSPSSMNTEAFF

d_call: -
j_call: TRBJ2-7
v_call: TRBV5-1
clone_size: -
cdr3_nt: TGCGCCAGCAGCTTGGGGACTAACTTAAAATACGAGCAGTACTTC
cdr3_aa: CASSLGTNLKYEQYF

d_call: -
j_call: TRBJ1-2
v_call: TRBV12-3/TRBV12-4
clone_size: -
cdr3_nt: TGTGCCAGCAGTTTCTCCACCTGGGGTAACTATGGCTACACCTTC
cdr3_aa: CASSFSTWGNYGYTF

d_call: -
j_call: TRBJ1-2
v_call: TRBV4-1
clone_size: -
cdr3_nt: TGCGCCAGCAGCCAAACCCCCCTTCAGGGGAGGGGGGCAAAAGGCTACACCTTC
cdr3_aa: CASSQTPLQGRGAKGYTF

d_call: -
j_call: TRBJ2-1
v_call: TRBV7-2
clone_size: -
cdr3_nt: TGTGCCAGCAGCCCCTGGGGGGGGCGGGGCAATGAGCAGTTCTTC
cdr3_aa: CASSPWGGRGNEQFF

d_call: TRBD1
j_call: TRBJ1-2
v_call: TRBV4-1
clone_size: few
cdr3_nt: TGCGCCAGCAGCCACGCGGGCAGGGGGAACTATGGCTACACCTTC
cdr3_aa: CASSHAGRGNYGYTF